This T cell receptor beta chain was sequenced during a study of T-cell reconstitution after alpha-beta-depleted transplantation in children. For TCRbeta, the library was prepared with unique molecular identifiers. TCRdb passed the PCR reads through MiXCR, listing each CDR3 protein once. This table has hundreds of thousands of distinct CDR3 sequences, under 20% appearing once. The CDR3 is 13 residues long. CDR1 and CDR2 (germline): SQVTM, ANQGSEA. The junction had 5 bases not matched to a gene; V was cut back by 7 bases and J by 2 bases. The sample in question was PBMCs, mostly from graft donor cells, obtained 360 days after TCRalphabeta/CD19-depleted stem cell transplant. This sequence was found in a male patient younger than 18 who had a stem cell transplant for acute lymphoblastic leukemia, so the T cells may come from the graft donor. The chain uses TRBV29-1 and TRBJ2-7; 10 bases line up with TRBD1. The CDR3, as DNA: TGCAGCGGGACAGGGGGAAGCGCCTACGAGCAGTACTTC. Translated: CSGTGGSAYEQYF.